A single sample is the source of the 10 T cell receptor beta chains below, sequenced in a study of Ad26.COV2.S vaccination and SARS-CoV-2 variants (dated by TCRdb to the early 2020s). Per the publication, the treatment or condition label means: 19 received Ad26.COV2.S at low or high dose, single or two shots; 5 received placebo; per-sample allocation not given. For vaccine and placebo recipients, the sequenced repertoires came from samples collected on day 63 after the first injection. Libraries were constructed by the immunoSEQ multiplex PCR assay. This immuneACCESS table, as held by TCRdb, lists in-frame sequences with V and J called but not all clones. Of the missing ones, under half trace to an unresolved V gene in checked studies; the others have no known cause. The sample data list 400,000 to 450,000 clones, and about 93% of these were observed just once. 9.5% to 15% of the sample is taken by the ten largest.

The sequencing used peripheral blood, collected in a trial of Ad26.COV2.S vaccine versus placebo. These receptors all come from a person aged 18-60 years who received the Ad26.COV2.S COVID-19 vaccine or a placebo.

The chain recombines TRBV11-2 with TRBJ2-5; D is undetermined. The CDR3 sequence is 11 residues long. Trimming took off 10 bases at V and 2 bases at J, with 8 bases between the two ends. In germline, CDR1 is SGHAT, CDR2 FQNNGV. The chain's CDR3 is CATSTQETQYF. CDR3 sequence (DNA): TGTGCCACCTCAACACAAGAGACCCAGTACTTC. The complete variable domain, with remaining parts taken from reference TRBV11-2 and TRBJ2-5, reads EAGVAQSPRYKIIEKRQSVAFWCNPISGHATLYWYQQILGQGPKLLIQFQNNGVVDDSQLPKDRFSAERLKGVDSTLKIQPAKLEDSAVYLCATSTQETQYFGPGTRLLVL.

This clone appeared a single time. This chain uses TRBV28 with TRBJ2-1, with TRBD2 matching 7 bases. The CDR3 extends over 15 amino acids. V dropped 6 bases and J dropped 4; count of bases not matched to a gene: 9. The germline gives CDR1 MDHEN, CDR2 SYDVKM. The CDR3 coding sequence is TGTGCCAGCAGCCCCCAGGGCGGGAGATACAATGAGCAGTTCTTC. This translates into CASSPQGGRYNEQFF.

The V call is TRBV3-1 (or the pseudogene TRBV3-2), the J call TRBJ1-5; the D is unclear. The CDR3 extends over 15 amino acids. Trimming shortened V by 4 bases and J by 3 bases, and 13 bases separated the two germline ends. The V gene's germline CDR1 is LGHDT and CDR2 YNNKEL (reference sequence). CDR3 sequence (DNA): TGTGCCAGCAGCCCCTCCACCATCACCAATCAGCCCCAGCATTTT. Encoded protein: CASSPSTITNQPQHF.

The V call is TRBV10-3, the J call TRBJ1-6; the D is unclear. The CDR3 consists of 14 residues. V was shortened by 3 bases and J by 10 bases, with 13 bases between the two germline ends. Germline assignment: CDR1 ENHRY and CDR2 SYGVKD. The DNA of the CDR3 is TGTGCCATCAGTGAACCCGGGGTCTCGTCACCCCTCCACTTT. Protein product: CAISEPGVSSPLHF.

The chain links TRBV7-2 to TRBJ2-7; TRBD2 is a possible D gene (6 bases). Looked up from germline, CDR1 is SGHTA and CDR2 is FQGNSA. Trimming removed 2 bases from V and 2 bases from J, with 22 bases in between. The CDR3 is 18 residues long. The CDR3 is CASSLNSLGGIIPYEQYF. The CDR3 coding sequence is TGTGCCAGCAGCTTAAACTCTCTCGGGGGAATTATCCCCTACGAGCAGTACTTC.

This chain connects TRBV25-1 to TRBJ1-2, with D tentatively TRBD1 (6 bases). The CDR3 runs 13 residues. CDR1 and CDR2 from the germline V gene are MGHDK and SYGVNS. The V gene lost 4 bases and the J gene lost 6 bases, with 12 bases spanning the gap. The chain's CDR3 is CASSGFRGNGYTF. The CDR3 nucleotides read TGTGCCAGCAGTGGATTCAGGGGAAATGGCTACACCTTC.

The V call is TRBV11-3, the J call TRBJ2-7, with TRBD2 matching 7 bases. CDR3 length equals 14 residues. Germline CDR1 is SGHNT and CDR2 is YENEEA. The V gene end was trimmed by 1 base and the J gene end by 2 bases; junction bases not matched to a gene: 2. CDR3 residues: CASSLGTRPYEQYF. CDR3 DNA sequence: TGTGCCAGCAGCTTAGGGACTAGACCCTACGAGCAGTACTTC.

The J gene is TRBJ2-4, the V gene TRBV6-4; D is unresolved. The V end lost 4 bases, the J end lost 1 base, and 11 bases lay between the germline ends. The CDR3 consists of 15 residues. Looked up from germline, CDR1 is MRHNA and CDR2 is SNTAGT. CDR3 nucleotides: TGTGCCAGCAGTGCGAAGCGACCGGCCAAAAACATTCAGTACTTC. Amino acids: CASSAKRPAKNIQYF.

The rearrangement uses TRBV7-2 and TRBJ1-2; the match to TRBD1 covers 7 bases. Germline trimming cut 5 bases from V and 4 bases from J; bases unmatched to any gene: 13. There are 16 residues in the CDR3. Germline CDR1 reads SGHTA; CDR2 reads FQGNSA. This CDR3 reads CASSIGQAYLSYGYTF. CDR3 DNA: TGTGCCAGCAGCATCGGACAGGCCTACTTGTCCTATGGCTACACCTTC. The full variable domain, its missing parts supplied by reference TRBV7-2 and TRBJ1-2, is GAGVSQSPSNKVTEKGKDVELRCDPISGHTALYWYRQSLGQGLEFLIYFQGNSAPDKSGLPSDRFSAERTGGSVSTLTIQRTQQEDSAVYLCASSIGQAYLSYGYTFGSGTRLTVV.

V is TRBV6-5 and J is TRBJ2-7; unclear D gene. V shed 0 bases and J shed 2 bases, with 11 bases lying between them. The CDR3 contains 15 residues. Germline V gene lookup returns CDR1 MNHEY and CDR2 SVGAGI. In nucleotides, the CDR3 is TGTGCCAGCAGTTACTCTATAAACGGACCCTACGAGCAGTACTTC. It translates to CASSYSINGPYEQYF.